The rows below give T cell receptor beta chains drawn from one sample of a study of T cell changes during pregnancy in multiple sclerosis. The method was immunoSEQ multiplex PCR; TCRdb's version includes in-frame clones alone and lacks a portion of them. In the table there are 50,000 to 75,000 clones, 93% of which are singletons. Sequenced material: CD8+ T cells from peripheral blood mononuclear cells, taken in the third trimester of pregnancy. These receptors all come from a female donor with multiple sclerosis, enrolled in a pregnancy study. Both conserved end residues are part of each CDR3. D genes are given only for firm matches. The size of a clone is reported for some rows only, either as once, few or many, or as a class for expanded clones.

CDR3 DNA: TGTGCCAGCAGCGAAAGCGACTTCCGGAACACTGAAGCTTTCTTT
CDR3 protein: CASSESDFRNTEAFF
J gene: TRBJ1-1
V gene: TRBV9
D gene: NA
clone size: NA

CDR3 DNA: TGCAGCGCCTTACAGGGTTACGAGCAGTACTTC
CDR3 protein: CSALQGYEQYF
J gene: TRBJ2-7
V gene: TRBV29-1
D gene: NA
clone size: NA

CDR3 DNA: TGTGCCTGGAATGGCATTAAAGCTGAAGCTTTCTTT
CDR3 protein: CAWNGIKAEAFF
J gene: TRBJ1-1
V gene: TRBV30
D gene: NA
clone size: NA

CDR3 DNA: TGTGCCACCAGCAGAGAGATAGACAGGTTAGACAATGAGCAGTTCTTC
CDR3 protein: CATSREIDRLDNEQFF
J gene: TRBJ2-1
V gene: TRBV15
D gene: NA
clone size: NA

CDR3 DNA: TGTGCCGATGAAGGGGTATTCGTCCGCTTC
CDR3 protein: CADEGVFVRF
J gene: TRBJ1-2
V gene: TRBV2
D gene: NA
clone size: NA

CDR3 DNA: TGTGCCAGCAGTTTGAGCTCTGAAGCTTTCTTT
CDR3 protein: CASSLSSEAFF
J gene: TRBJ1-1
V gene: TRBV25-1
D gene: NA
clone size: once

CDR3 DNA: TGTGCCAGCAGCTCGGACAGGGAACAAGAGACCCAGTACTTC
CDR3 protein: CASSSDREQETQYF
J gene: TRBJ2-5
V gene: TRBV7-9
D gene: TRBD1
clone size: once

CDR3 DNA: TGTGCTAGTGGTTTCGGGAGTACAGATACGCAGTATTTT
CDR3 protein: CASGFGSTDTQYF
J gene: TRBJ2-3
V gene: TRBV12-5
D gene: NA
clone size: NA

CDR3 DNA: TGTGCCAGCAGTGATTACCTAGAACTATCTAGTGAGCAGTTCTTC
CDR3 protein: CASSDYLELSSEQFF
J gene: TRBJ2-1
V gene: TRBV9
D gene: NA
clone size: NA

CDR3 DNA: TGTGCCACCGCCCGGGAAAGCGGGACGGAGACCCAGTACTTC
CDR3 protein: CATARESGTETQYF
J gene: TRBJ2-5
V gene: TRBV15
D gene: TRBD2
clone size: NA

CDR3 DNA: TGTGCCAGCAGTTTATCGGGAGGGACTGTCTCCTACGAGCAGTACTTC
CDR3 protein: CASSLSGGTVSYEQYF
J gene: TRBJ2-7
V gene: TRBV27
D gene: TRBD2
clone size: NA

CDR3 DNA: TGTGCCAGCAGCTTGGAGTCAGGGGAGGGGTACCGCTACGAGCAGTACTTC
CDR3 protein: CASSLESGEGYRYEQYF
J gene: TRBJ2-7
V gene: TRBV5-8
D gene: NA
clone size: NA

CDR3 DNA: TGCGCCAGCAGCCGAGGGACTAGCGGGAGTGGATCCTACAATGAGCAGTTCTTC
CDR3 protein: CASSRGTSGSGSYNEQFF
J gene: TRBJ2-1
V gene: TRBV4-3
D gene: TRBD2
clone size: NA

CDR3 DNA: TGTGCCAGCAGTTTATCAGGGGTAGGAGAGACCCAGTACTTC
CDR3 protein: CASSLSGVGETQYF
J gene: TRBJ2-5
V gene: TRBV27
D gene: NA
clone size: NA

CDR3 DNA: TGCGCCAGCAGCCAAGATCCCGGGACAGGGTTTAATATCCATGGCTACACCTTC
CDR3 protein: CASSQDPGTGFNIHGYTF
J gene: TRBJ1-2
V gene: TRBV4-1
D gene: TRBD1
clone size: NA

CDR3 DNA: TGCAGCGTTGAAGACCGGGACAGATTTATTCCCCACTATGGCTACACCTTC
CDR3 protein: CSVEDRDRFIPHYGYTF
J gene: TRBJ1-2
V gene: TRBV29-1
D gene: TRBD1
clone size: NA

CDR3 DNA: TGTGCCAGCAGCTTTGCTTCTTGGAGGGAGCAGTACTTC
CDR3 protein: CASSFASWREQYF
J gene: TRBJ2-7
V gene: TRBV5-6
D gene: NA
clone size: NA

CDR3 DNA: TGTGCCAGCAGCGAAACAGACTTGACAGGGCAGGGCTATGGCTACACCTTC
CDR3 protein: CASSETDLTGQGYGYTF
J gene: TRBJ1-2
V gene: TRBV9
D gene: TRBD1
clone size: NA

CDR3 DNA: TGCAGCGTTGAAGGAAGGGGCTACGAGCAGTACTTC
CDR3 protein: CSVEGRGYEQYF
J gene: TRBJ2-7
V gene: TRBV29-1
D gene: NA
clone size: NA

CDR3 DNA: TGTGCCAGCAGCTTAGCTTGGACAGGGGTATATGAGCAGTTCTTC
CDR3 protein: CASSLAWTGVYEQFF
J gene: TRBJ2-1
V gene: TRBV11-2
D gene: TRBD1
clone size: NA

CDR3 DNA: TGTGCCAGCAGCTCCGTGATAAGGGGGCACCGCGGGGAGCTGTTTTTT
CDR3 protein: CASSSVIRGHRGELFF
J gene: TRBJ2-2
V gene: TRBV7-3
D gene: TRBD1
clone size: once

CDR3 DNA: TGCAGCGTTATAATTCTTGAGAGCTCCTACGAGCAGTACTTC
CDR3 protein: CSVIILESSYEQYF
J gene: TRBJ2-7
V gene: TRBV29-1
D gene: NA
clone size: NA